In its sample, the clone carrying this T cell receptor beta chain was seen a few times. Antigen: not known. This specimen belongs to a study of CD8 T cells in ankylosing spondylitis. Quantitative 5'-RACE with molecular barcodes produced the TCR beta libraries. Each CDR3 protein is one row after TCRdb ran MiXCR on the 5' RACE reads. The sample shows about 510,000 distinct CDR3 sequences, less than 6% of them seen only once. The CDR3 has 10 amino acids. V was clipped by 6 bases and J by 14 bases; unmatched bases: 7. Germline CDR1 is DFQATT and CDR2 is SNEGSKA (reference sequence). Study outcomes and limitations: Made up of fewer than 10 highly homologous variants, a TCR beta motif appeared characteristic of ankylosing spondylitis blood. A subset of motif variants has previously been described in the synovial fluid and blood of reactive arthritis.

Source material: blood, either unsorted or a sorted T cell fraction (not recorded which). The V gene is TRBV20-1, the J gene TRBJ2-1; 7 nucleotides line up with TRBD2. This clonotype was obtained from a male donor with ankylosing spondylitis. CDR3 bases: TGCAGTGCGGGCGGGACTATAAAGTTCTTC. Translated, it gives CSAGGTIKFF.